A single sample is the source of the 5 T cell receptor beta chains below, sequenced in a study of blood T cell repertoires in COVID-19. Sequencing was performed with immunoSEQ multiplex PCR; in TCRdb, only in-frame clones are kept and a portion is missing. The sample comprises 15,000 to 20,000 clones, 82% of which are singletons, and more than 5.5% rests with the top ten. The specimen sequenced was peripheral blood. The source is a human donor in a cohort sampled during active COVID-19.

The CDR3 DNA reads as TGTGCCAGCAGTCTCCGCGGAGATACGCAGTATTTT. It translates to CASSLRGDTQYF. The genes are TRBV6-5 and TRBJ2-3; D gene unclear. The CDR3 has 12 amino acids. Germline V gives CDR1 MNHEY, CDR2 SVGAGI. V lost 5 bases and J lost 5, with 8 bases in between.

This chain links TRBV19 with TRBJ2-2; 12 nucleotides align to TRBD2. Per the germline V gene, CDR1 is LNHDA and CDR2 is SQIVND (reference sequence). J lost 5 bases, V lost 5 bases, and 18 bases had no gene match. This CDR3 has 20 residues. The chain's CDR3 is CASSSVVSTSGRFRTGELFF. Written as DNA, the CDR3 is TGTGCCAGTAGTTCCGTGGTATCTACTAGCGGGAGGTTCAGGACCGGGGAGCTGTTTTTT.

Written as DNA, the CDR3 is TGTGCCAGCTCACCACCTTCTCAGGCTGGAAACACCATATATTTT. Translation: CASSPPSQAGNTIYF. The chain links TRBV18 to TRBJ1-3; D is ambiguous. This CDR3 spans 15 amino acids. Trimming took 0 bases from V and 2 from J, leaving 8 bases between them. CDR1 and CDR2 from the germline V gene are KGHSH and LQKENI.

The gene calls are TRBV15 and TRBJ2-7, with 7 bases lining up with TRBD1. The germline V gene has CDR1 LNHNV and CDR2 YYDKDF (reference sequence). The CDR3 contains 14 residues. The V and J ends lost 0 bases and 4 bases, in that order; junction bases with no gene match: 3. Here the CDR3 DNA reads TGTGCCACCAGCAGAGATAGGGGGCAGTACGAGCAGTACTTC. Its protein is CATSRDRGQYEQYF. Complete variable domain (other parts from reference TRBV15 and TRBJ2-7): DAMVIQNPRYQVTQFGKPVTLSCSQTLNHNVMYWYQQKSSQAPKLLFHYYDKDFNNEADTPDNFQSRRPNTSFCFLDIRSPGLGDTAMYLCATSRDRGQYEQYFGPGTRLTVT.

This chain links TRBV10-3 with TRBJ2-1, with 10 bases lining up with TRBD2. Germline values: CDR1 ENHRY, CDR2 SYGVKD. CDR3 length: 14 residues. The trim removed 2 bases at V and 8 bases at J, leaving 3 bases unmatched. The CDR3 region has the DNA TGTGCCATCAGTGAGAAACTAGCGGGGTATGAGCAGTTCTTC. Its protein is CAISEKLAGYEQFF.